This T cell receptor beta chain was identified during a study of blood T cells in healthy people across ages. Study conclusions and caveats: Strongly correlated with naive T cell percentage was TCR beta diversity.

Germline V CDR1 and CDR2: MNHEY, SVGEGT. The CDR3 has 15 amino acids. Trimming took 2 bases from V and 4 from J, leaving 12 bases between them. Researchers report isolating at least 6.5 million PBMCs per sample. Remarks on this clonotype: Its antigen is still unknown.

Combining a sample-barcoded 5' primer with a J-beta primer mix, a second PCR ran for roughly 7 to 12 cycles. Each sample provided no less than 2.5 million CDR3-containing paired-end reads. Via MiXCR, TCRdb re-called the 5' RACE reads, giving one row per CDR3 protein. In the table there are 700,000 to 900,000 distinct CDR3 sequences, about 53% of which are singletons. This clonotype was sampled from a man older than 75 in good health. The rearrangement joins TRBV6-2 or TRBV6-3 to TRBJ1-5; D is undetermined. The sample was blood. CDR3 sequence (DNA): TGTGCCAGCAGTTACGGCGGTACGAAAAATCAGCCCCAGCATTTT. Translated, it gives CASSYGGTKNQPQHF.